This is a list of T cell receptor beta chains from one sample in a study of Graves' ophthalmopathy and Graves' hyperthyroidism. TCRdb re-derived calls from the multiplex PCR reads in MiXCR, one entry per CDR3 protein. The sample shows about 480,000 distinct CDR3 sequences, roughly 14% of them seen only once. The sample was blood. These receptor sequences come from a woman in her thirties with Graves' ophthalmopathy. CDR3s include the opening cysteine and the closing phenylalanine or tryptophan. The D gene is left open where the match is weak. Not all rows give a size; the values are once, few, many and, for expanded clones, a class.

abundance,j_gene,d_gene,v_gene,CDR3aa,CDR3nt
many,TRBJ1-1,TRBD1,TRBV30,CAWADRDTEAFF,TGTGCCTGGGCCGACAGGGACACTGAAGCTTTCTTT
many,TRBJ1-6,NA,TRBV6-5,CASSYGAGSSPLHF,TGTGCCAGCAGTTACGGGGCAGGTAGCTCACCCCTCCACTTT
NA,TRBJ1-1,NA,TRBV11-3,CASTPWNTEAFF,TGTGCCAGCACACCCTGGAACACTGAAGCTTTCTTT
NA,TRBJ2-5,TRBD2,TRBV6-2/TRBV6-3,CASRETSGRGETQYF,TGTGCCAGCAGGGAGACTAGCGGGAGAGGAGAGACCCAGTACTTC
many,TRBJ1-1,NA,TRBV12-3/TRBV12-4,CASSLRSSTEAFF,TGTGCCAGCAGTTTACGTTCGAGCACTGAAGCCTTCTTT
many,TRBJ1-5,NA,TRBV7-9,CASSLSSGDYQPQHF,TGTGCCAGCAGCTTATCGTCAGGGGACTATCAGCCCCAGCATTTT
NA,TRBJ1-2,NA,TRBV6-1,CASSGIVGNYGYTF,TGTGCCAGCAGTGGGATTGTGGGGAACTATGGCTACACCTTC
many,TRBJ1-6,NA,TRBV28,CASREGFSSYNSPLHF,TGTGCCAGCCGGGAGGGCTTTAGCTCCTATAATTCACCCCTCCACTTT
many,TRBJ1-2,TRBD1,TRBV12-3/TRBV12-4,CASSLQGVYGYTF,TGTGCCAGCAGCTTACAGGGGGTCTATGGCTACACCTTC
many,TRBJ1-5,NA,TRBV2,CASSGGLSNQPQHF,TGTGCCAGCAGTGGCGGGCTCAGCAATCAGCCCCAGCATTTT
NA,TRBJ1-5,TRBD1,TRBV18,CASSPSPTGRFYSNQPQHF,TGTGCCAGCTCACCGTCGCCGACAGGGAGATTCTATAGCAATCAGCCCCAGCATTTT
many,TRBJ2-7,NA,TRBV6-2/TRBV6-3,CASSYSFGTGLPTDDEQYF,TGTGCCAGCAGTTACTCGTTCGGGACCGGCCTTCCGACTGACGACGAGCAGTACTTC
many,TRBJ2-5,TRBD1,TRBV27,CASSIGTGGAGETQYF,TGTGCCAGCAGTATAGGGACAGGGGGCGCGGGGGAGACCCAGTACTTC
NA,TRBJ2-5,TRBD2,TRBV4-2,CASSQGELAGPETQYF,TGTGCCAGCAGCCAAGGTGAACTAGCGGGGCCAGAGACCCAGTACTTC
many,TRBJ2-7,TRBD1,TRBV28,CASRQDRDYEQYF,TGTGCCAGCAGGCAGGACAGGGACTACGAGCAGTACTTC
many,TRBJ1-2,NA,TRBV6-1,CASSEYSAYGYTF,TGTGCCAGCAGTGAATACAGCGCCTATGGCTACACCTTC
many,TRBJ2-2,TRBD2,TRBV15,CATSREPSGNTGELFF,TGTGCCACCAGCAGAGAACCTAGCGGGAACACCGGGGAGCTGTTTTTT
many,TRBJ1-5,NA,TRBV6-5,CASSPTMGGNQPQHF,TGTGCCAGCAGTCCCACAATGGGAGGCAATCAGCCCCAGCATTTT
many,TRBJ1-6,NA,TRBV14,CASSQKGQGSLSPLHF,TGTGCCAGCAGCCAGAAGGGCCAGGGAAGTCTTTCACCCCTCCACTTT
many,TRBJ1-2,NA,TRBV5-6,CASSSLTSGGYTF,TGTGCCAGCAGCTCGCTAACTTCGGGAGGCTACACCTTC
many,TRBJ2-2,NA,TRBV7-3,CASSSRYGELFF,TGTGCCAGCAGCTCACGGTACGGGGAGCTGTTTTTT
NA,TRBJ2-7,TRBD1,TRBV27,CASSFGQGPSYEQYF,TGTGCCAGCAGTTTTGGACAGGGACCCTCCTACGAGCAGTACTTC
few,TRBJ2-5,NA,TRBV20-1,CSASPPNAVQETQYF,TGCAGTGCTAGCCCCCCGAACGCGGTTCAAGAGACCCAGTACTTC
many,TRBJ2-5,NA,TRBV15,CATSRNLGDGETQYF,TGTGCCACCAGCAGGAACCTCGGGGATGGGGAGACCCAGTACTTC
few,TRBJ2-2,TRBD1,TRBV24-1,CATSDLNRGDTGELFF,TGTGCCACCAGTGATCTCAACAGGGGTGACACCGGGGAGCTGTTTTTT
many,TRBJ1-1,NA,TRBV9,CASSVSPGKGSEAFF,TGTGCCAGCAGCGTCAGTCCAGGGAAGGGTTCTGAAGCTTTCTTT
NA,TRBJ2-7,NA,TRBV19,CASSVRSGYAYEQYF,TGTGCCAGTAGTGTAAGGAGCGGGTACGCCTACGAGCAGTACTTC
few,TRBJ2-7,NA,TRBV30,CAWSEDRYEQYF,TGTGCCTGGAGTGAAGACAGGTACGAGCAGTACTTC
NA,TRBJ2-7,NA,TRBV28,CASRPPGLKVYEQYF,TGTGCCAGCAGACCTCCGGGACTTAAAGTCTACGAGCAGTACTTC
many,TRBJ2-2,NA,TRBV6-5,CASSYKQGGTGELFF,TGTGCCAGCAGTTACAAACAGGGAGGGACCGGGGAGCTGTTTTTT
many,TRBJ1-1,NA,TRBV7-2,CASSLLQGGSTEAFF,TGTGCCAGCAGCTTATTACAGGGTGGTAGCACTGAAGCTTTCTTT
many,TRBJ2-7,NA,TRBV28,CASVSGGRSHEQYF,TGTGCCAGTGTATCCGGGGGCCGGTCCCACGAGCAGTACTTC
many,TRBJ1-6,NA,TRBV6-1,CASSATPKDSPLHF,TGTGCCAGCAGCGCGACGCCTAAGGATTCACCCCTCCACTTT
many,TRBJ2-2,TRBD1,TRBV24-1,CATSDLRQGNTGELFF,TGTGCCACCAGTGATTTGAGACAGGGGAATACCGGGGAGCTGTTTTTT
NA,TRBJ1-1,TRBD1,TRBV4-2,CASSPQGAGGRTEAFF,TGTGCCAGCAGCCCCCAGGGGGCGGGTGGTAGGACTGAAGCTTTCTTT
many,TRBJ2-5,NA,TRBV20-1,CSVSPGQGTETQYF,TGCAGTGTTTCTCCGGGACAAGGTACAGAGACCCAGTACTTC
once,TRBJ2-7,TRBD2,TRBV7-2,CASSLKAGPSYEQYF,TGTGCCAGCAGCTTAAAAGCGGGGCCCTCCTACGAGCAGTACTTC
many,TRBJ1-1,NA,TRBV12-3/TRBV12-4,CASSQTGRGAFF,TGTGCCAGCAGCCAGACAGGTCGGGGAGCTTTCTTT
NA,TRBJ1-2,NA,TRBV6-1,CASSEAAVGNYGYTF,TGTGCCAGCAGTGAAGCCGCCGTGGGCAACTATGGTTACACCTTC
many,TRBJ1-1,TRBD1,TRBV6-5,CASSWTGGTEAFF,TGTGCCAGCAGTTGGACAGGAGGAACTGAAGCTTTCTTT
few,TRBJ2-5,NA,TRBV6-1,CASSPPGEGAETQYF,TGTGCCAGCAGTCCCCCCGGGGAGGGGGCGGAGACCCAGTACTTC
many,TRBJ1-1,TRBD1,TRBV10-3,CAISEPPGQSARGGEAFF,TGTGCCATCAGTGAGCCCCCGGGACAGAGCGCCCGGGGCGGTGAAGCTTTCTTT
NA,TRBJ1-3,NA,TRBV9,CASSEGTGNTIYF,TGTGCCAGCAGCGAAGGGACTGGAAACACCATATATTTT
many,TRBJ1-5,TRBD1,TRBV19,CASSSGQGNQPQHF,TGTGCCAGCAGTTCTGGACAGGGCAATCAGCCCCAGCATTTT
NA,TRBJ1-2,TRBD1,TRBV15,CATSTGQGAYGYTF,TGTGCCACCAGCACTGGACAGGGGGCGTATGGCTACACCTTC
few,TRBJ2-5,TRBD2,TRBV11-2,CASSVAGVVETQYF,TGTGCCAGCAGCGTAGCGGGAGTCGTGGAGACCCAGTACTTC
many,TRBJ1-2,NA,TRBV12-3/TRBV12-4,CASSSRGLGYGYTF,TGTGCCAGCAGTTCCCGGGGGCTAGGCTATGGCTACACCTTC
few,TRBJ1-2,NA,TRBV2,CASIDFPNYGYTF,TGTGCCAGCATCGACTTTCCTAACTATGGCTACACCTTC
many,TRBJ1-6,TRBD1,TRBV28,CASSRTGGSPLHF,TGTGCCAGCAGTCGGACAGGGGGTTCACCCCTCCACTTT
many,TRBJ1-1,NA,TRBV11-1,CASSSVEGLRGTEAFF,TGTGCCAGCAGCTCGGTGGAAGGACTCCGGGGCACTGAAGCTTTCTTT
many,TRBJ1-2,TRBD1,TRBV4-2,CASSQDTGVLGYTF,TGTGCCAGCAGCCAAGATACAGGGGTATTGGGCTACACCTTC
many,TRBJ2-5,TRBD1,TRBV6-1,CASRLRQGLSETQYF,TGTGCCAGCAGGCTAAGACAGGGGTTATCAGAGACCCAGTACTTC